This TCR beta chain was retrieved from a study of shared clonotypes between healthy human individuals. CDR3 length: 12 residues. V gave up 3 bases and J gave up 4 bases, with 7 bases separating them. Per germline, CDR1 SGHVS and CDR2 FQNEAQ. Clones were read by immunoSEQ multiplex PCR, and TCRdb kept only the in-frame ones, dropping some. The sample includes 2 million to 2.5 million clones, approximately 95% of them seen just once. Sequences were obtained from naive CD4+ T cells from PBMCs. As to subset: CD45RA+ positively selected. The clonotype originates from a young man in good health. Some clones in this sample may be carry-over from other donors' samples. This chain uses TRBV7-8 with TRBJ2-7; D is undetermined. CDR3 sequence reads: CASSLSLYEQYF. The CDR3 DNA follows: TGTGCCAGCAGCTTGAGTCTGTACGAGCAGTACTTC.